Presented here are 6 T cell receptor beta chains from one specimen sequenced in a study of cytomegalovirus exposure and HLA in healthy donors. The PCR used 60 Vbeta and 13 Jbeta primers. Using immunoSEQ multiplex PCR, the repertoire was profiled, and TCRdb retains in-frame clones only, with some absent. The repertoire includes about 160,000 clones, around 74% of them detected once, and roughly 2% sits in the top ten. The specimen was PBMCs. All receptors come from a female donor in good health and CMV-seronegative.

V gene TRBV10-2 combines with J gene TRBJ1-1, with D possibly matching TRBD1 (5 bases). V was cut by 8 bases and J by 5 bases, with 12 bases left in between. This CDR3 is 12 amino acids long. The germline CDR1 and CDR2 sequences are WSHSY and SAAADI. This CDR3 is CASRPGGTEAFF. The CDR3 nucleotides are TGCGCCAGCCGTCCGGGGGGAACTGAAGCTTTCTTT.

Only one count was recorded for this clone. This chain uses TRBV5-5 with TRBJ2-7; unclear D gene. Germline CDR1 SGHKS, CDR2 YYEKEE (reference sequence). The CDR3 has 15 residues. Between the trimmed V and J ends, which lost 0 bases and 5 bases, there was a span of 15 bases. CDR3 nucleotides: TGTGCCAGCAGCTTGGCCAGCGTCCTTAGCCACGAGCAGTACTTC. Its translation is CASSLASVLSHEQYF.

This clone was counted a few times. The chain combines TRBV18 with TRBJ2-1, with D maybe TRBD1 (5 bases). This CDR3 is 11 amino acids long. V lost 2 bases and J lost 11, with 7 bases in between. In germline, CDR1 is KGHSH, CDR2 LQKENI. The DNA for the CDR3 is TGTGCCAGCTCACCAAAGGACAAGCAGTTCTTC. Encoded protein: CASSPKDKQFF.

The gene calls are TRBV4-2 and TRBJ2-7; 8 positions agree with TRBD2. Germline trimming cut 0 bases from V and 6 bases from J; bases unmatched to any gene: 13. CDR3 length: 17 amino acids. Germline CDR1 reads LGHNA; CDR2 reads YNFKEQ. The CDR3, as DNA: TGTGCCAGCAGCCAAGATGAGGAAAGCGGGAGAAGTAGCGAGCAGTACTTC. As protein: CASSQDEESGRSSEQYF.

This chain links TRBV10-3 with TRBJ1-4; 7 bases are a match to TRBD1. CDR3 size: 13 residues. The germline V gene has CDR1 ENHRY and CDR2 SYGVKD. V dropped 7 bases and J dropped 5; count of bases not matched to a gene: 4. The CDR3 reads CAITGQSNEKLFF. DNA of the CDR3: TGTGCCATCACGGGACAGTCAAATGAAAAACTGTTTTTT.

The chain couples TRBV6-1 to TRBJ2-5; D perhaps matches TRBD2 (5 bases). Trimming removed 6 bases at V and 5 bases at J, with 13 bases between. CDR1 is MNHNS and CDR2 is SASEGT in the germline V gene. The CDR3 has 13 residues. The CDR3 nucleotides read TGTGCCAGCAGCCGGTCGGGGTGGGAGACCCAGTACTTC. Encoded protein: CASSRSGWETQYF.